These T cell receptor beta chains were read from a single sample in a study of regulatory T cells in long-lasting Graves disease. TCRdb processed the multiplex PCR reads anew with MiXCR; each CDR3 protein has one entry. The sample has about 660,000 distinct CDR3 sequences; approximately 29% are singletons. The sample consisted of peripheral blood mononuclear cells (PBMCs), taken when the disease was refractory, from a patient treated with antithyroid drugs. All receptors come from a female donor with Graves disease. CDR3s include the opening cysteine and the closing phenylalanine or tryptophan. A D gene is named only where the DNA matches it firmly. Clone size is not always given. Where it is, it says once, few, many or a class for expanded clones.

few,TRBV20-1,-,TRBJ1-2,TGCAGTGCTTTTTCCGGGACCGTCGGGGGCTACACCTTC,CSAFSGTVGGYTF
few,TRBV28,-,TRBJ1-6,TGTGCCAGCAGCCCTCAGGGCACCTATAATTCACCCCTCCACTTT,CASSPQGTYNSPLHF
many,TRBV12-3/TRBV12-4,-,TRBJ2-7,TGTGCCAGCAGCCCGGGACCGCGATTGGCCGAGCAGTACTTC,CASSPGPRLAEQYF
-,TRBV6-1,-,TRBJ2-3,TGTGCCAGCACTAGAGTTCGAGCAGATACGCAGTATTTT,CASTRVRADTQYF
few,TRBV29-1,TRBD2,TRBJ2-4,TGCAGCGTTGACACTAGCGGAGCCAAAAACATTCAGTACTTC,CSVDTSGAKNIQYF
few,TRBV9,-,TRBJ1-5,TGTGCCAGCAGCGTAGACCCGGGGCCCAATCAGCCCCAGCATTTT,CASSVDPGPNQPQHF
-,TRBV29-1,TRBD1,TRBJ1-2,TGCAGCGTTGAAATGAGGGACAGGGGGCTTCGTGGCTACACCTTC,CSVEMRDRGLRGYTF
-,TRBV7-9,-,TRBJ1-6,TGTGCCAGCAGCTTAGTGGGGGCCGTTTCACCCCTCCACTTT,CASSLVGAVSPLHF
-,TRBV18,-,TRBJ1-6,TGTGCCAGCTCACCACAGGCGGTGGCGAATTCACCCCTCCACTTT,CASSPQAVANSPLHF
many,TRBV12-3/TRBV12-4,TRBD2,TRBJ2-7,TGTGCCAGCAGCCCCGGGACTAGCGGACTCTACGAGCAGTACTTC,CASSPGTSGLYEQYF
few,TRBV7-9,-,TRBJ2-3,TGTGCCAGCAGCGCCATTAGCGGCACAGATACGCAGTATTTT,CASSAISGTDTQYF
many,TRBV6-2/TRBV6-3,-,TRBJ1-1,TGTGCCAGCAGTGATTGGGTGACAGAGAACACTGAAGCTTTCTTT,CASSDWVTENTEAFF
few,TRBV5-1,-,TRBJ1-1,TGCGCCAGCAGCTCCCCCTTAGGCAGAATGAACACTGAAGCTTTCTTT,CASSSPLGRMNTEAFF
many,TRBV6-1,-,TRBJ2-5,TGTGCCAGCAGTGAATATGGTGTAGCACAAGAGACCCAGTACTTC,CASSEYGVAQETQYF
-,TRBV27,-,TRBJ1-1,TGTGCCAGCACCCCGACGTGGGGGGCTGAAGCTTTCTTT,CASTPTWGAEAFF
-,TRBV7-9,-,TRBJ1-2,TGTGCCAGCAGCTTAGTCAAGGGGTTCGACCGCTTC,CASSLVKGFDRF
few,TRBV18,-,TRBJ2-5,TGTGCCAGCTCACCAGAAAGCGGAGCAGAAGAGACCCAGTACTTC,CASSPESGAEETQYF
-,TRBV4-1,TRBD1,TRBJ1-2,TGCGCCACCCGGGACAGGGTTCATGGCTACACCTTC,CATRDRVHGYTF
many,TRBV28,-,TRBJ1-6,TGTGCCAGCAGAAACTATAATTCACCCCTCCACTTT,CASRNYNSPLHF
-,TRBV10-1,-,TRBJ1-1,TGCGCCAGCAGTGAGGGTGGGGGCACTGAAGCTTTCTTT,CASSEGGGTEAFF
few,TRBV20-1,-,TRBJ2-7,TGCAGTGCCTCGGGGACTTACAACTCCTACGAGCAGTACTTC,CSASGTYNSYEQYF
-,TRBV5-1,TRBD1,TRBJ2-7,TGCGCCAGCAGCTTGACCGGGACAGCGCCCTACGAGCAGTACTTC,CASSLTGTAPYEQYF
-,TRBV7-9,-,TRBJ1-1,TGTGCCAGCCAAGTGAACACTGAAGCTTTCTTT,CASQVNTEAFF
few,TRBV19,-,TRBJ1-1,TGTGCCAGTATTACGAACACTGAAGCTTTCTTT,CASITNTEAFF
few,TRBV7-2,-,TRBJ1-1,TGTGCCAGCAGCTTAGAACCCGTTAGGGCTTTCTTT,CASSLEPVRAFF
-,TRBV5-1,-,TRBJ1-5,TGCGCCAGCAGCTTGGGGCAGACGGATCAGCCCCAGCATTTT,CASSLGQTDQPQHF
-,TRBV3-1,-,TRBJ1-4,TGTGCCAGCAGTCAACTGGGACATGGGGATAATGAAAAACTGTTTTTT,CASSQLGHGDNEKLFF
-,TRBV6-1,-,TRBJ1-1,TGTGCCAGCAGCTCATGGGGGGCCGGGACTGAAGCTTTCTTT,CASSSWGAGTEAFF
many,TRBV6-1,TRBD1,TRBJ2-2,TGTGCCAGCACCGGACAGGCCAACACCGGGGAGCTGTTTTTT,CASTGQANTGELFF
few,TRBV7-2,-,TRBJ1-2,TGTGCCAGCAGCTTATGGCGAGCTAACTATGGCTACACCTTC,CASSLWRANYGYTF
-,TRBV27,-,TRBJ2-2,TGTGCCAGCAGCACCCTCGCGGAGAACACCGGGGAGCTGTTTTTT,CASSTLAENTGELFF
-,TRBV2,-,TRBJ2-5,TGTGCCAGCAGTCAACGGACCGGGGGGACCCAGTACTTC,CASSQRTGGTQYF
-,TRBV7-2,TRBD1,TRBJ1-5,TGTGCCAGCAGCAAAGGGTGGGGACAGGGCGACAATCAGCCCCAGCATTTT,CASSKGWGQGDNQPQHF
many,TRBV7-2,-,TRBJ1-6,TGTGCCAGCAGCTTCGGAGGCCAAGGATCACCCCTCCACTTT,CASSFGGQGSPLHF
-,TRBV28,-,TRBJ2-6,TGTGCCAGCAGTTTCCTAAGGGAATCTGGGGCCAACGTCCTGACTTTC,CASSFLRESGANVLTF
-,TRBV7-9,TRBD1,TRBJ1-2,TGTGCCAGCAGATTAACAACGGGAACAGGGGGCGCCGATGGCTACACCTTC,CASRLTTGTGGADGYTF
-,TRBV20-1,TRBD2,TRBJ2-4,TGCAGTGCAAACCGACTAGCGGAGAGGGAGGAAAACATTCAGTACTTC,CSANRLAEREENIQYF
many,TRBV6-1,TRBD1,TRBJ2-5,TGTGCCAGCAAAGGACAGGGGCAAGAGACCCAGTACTTC,CASKGQGQETQYF
few,TRBV29-1,TRBD1,TRBJ2-7,TGCAGCGTTGACGGACAGGGATGGGAGCAGTACTTC,CSVDGQGWEQYF
-,TRBV12-3/TRBV12-4,-,TRBJ1-2,TGTGCCAGCAGCCCCCGAGGGGGGATGAACTATGGCTACACCTTC,CASSPRGGMNYGYTF
few,TRBV28,-,TRBJ1-1,TGTGCCAGCAGTAGCGGCAGCAGGTTAGGCACTGAAGCTTTCTTT,CASSSGSRLGTEAFF
-,TRBV19,-,TRBJ1-1,TGTGCCAGTAAACAGGGAATCTTGAACACTGAAGCTTTCTTT,CASKQGILNTEAFF
few,TRBV2,-,TRBJ1-1,TGTGCCAGCGGGGGACACATGAACACTGAAGCTTTCTTT,CASGGHMNTEAFF
-,TRBV5-5,-,TRBJ1-1,TGTGCCAGCAGCTGGATCCCTCTGGGTCGAGGTGGGTACACTGAAGCTTTCTTT,CASSWIPLGRGGYTEAFF
-,TRBV3-1,TRBD2,TRBJ2-2,TGTGCCAGCAGCCAAGATAGGACTAGCTACACCGGGGAGCTGTTTTTT,CASSQDRTSYTGELFF
-,TRBV5-1,TRBD1,TRBJ1-1,TGTGCCAGCAGCTTGGACAGGGCGAGCACTGAAGCTTTCTTT,CASSLDRASTEAFF
-,TRBV27,-,TRBJ1-1,TGTGCCAGCCATCCCAACCCGGGGACACTCTCCCCGGCGGGCGTAGAAGCTTTCTTT,CASHPNPGTLSPAGVEAFF
many,TRBV28,TRBD1,TRBJ1-5,TGTGCCAGCATCAAAGGGACAGGGGGCGGACAGCCCCAGCATTTT,CASIKGTGGGQPQHF
many,TRBV28,TRBD1,TRBJ1-6,TGTGCCAGCAGTACCCGAGGACAGGGCTTCTATAATTCACCCCTCCACTTT,CASSTRGQGFYNSPLHF
-,TRBV29-1,TRBD1,TRBJ1-5,TGCAGCGTTCGGGCAGGGGGCGCGGGTCAGCCCCAGCATTTT,CSVRAGGAGQPQHF
-,TRBV28,TRBD1,TRBJ2-3,TGTGCCAGCAGCACCGACAGGGTCGCAGATACGCAGTATTTT,CASSTDRVADTQYF
many,TRBV12-3/TRBV12-4,-,TRBJ2-5,TGTGCCAGCAGTTTAGGGGCCCGGGGCACGTGGTACCAAGAGACCCAGTACTTC,CASSLGARGTWYQETQYF
few,TRBV12-3/TRBV12-4,TRBD2,TRBJ2-1,TGTGCCAGCAGCGGGTGGGTAGCGGGAGTTACCTACAATGAGCAGTTCTTC,CASSGWVAGVTYNEQFF
few,TRBV3-1,TRBD2,TRBJ2-2,TGTGCCAGCAGCCAAGGGACTAGCGGGAGCAGCGGGGAGCTGTTTTTT,CASSQGTSGSSGELFF
many,TRBV28,-,TRBJ1-2,TGTGCCAGCAGTTTAGGGGATACAGTCTATGGCTACACCTTC,CASSLGDTVYGYTF
-,TRBV20-1,-,TRBJ1-5,TGCAGCGTTGAAGATCTTCTCGGCAGGGGCCCCAATCAGCCCCAGCATTTT,CSVEDLLGRGPNQPQHF
few,TRBV11-2,-,TRBJ1-1,TGTGCCAGCAGCTTAGGGGCAGGCCGAACTGAAGCTTTCTTT,CASSLGAGRTEAFF
-,TRBV29-1,-,TRBJ2-7,TGCAGCGCCCTCGACATCTACGAGCAGTACTTC,CSALDIYEQYF
-,TRBV6-1,TRBD1,TRBJ1-5,TGTGCCAGCAGTCGCCGGGACAGGGGGAATAGCAATCAGCCCCAGCATTTT,CASSRRDRGNSNQPQHF
few,TRBV6-1,-,TRBJ1-5,TGTGCCAGCAGAACTGGGGCTAGCAATCAGCCCCAGCATTTT,CASRTGASNQPQHF